Each of the 27 T cell receptor beta chains below was sequenced from the same sample in a study of blood T cells in healthy people across ages. It was with a sample-barcoded 5' primer and a J-beta primer mix that a second PCR of about 7 to 12 cycles was run. TCRdb analysed the 5' RACE reads with MiXCR anew, one entry per CDR3 protein. The sample shows approximately 1.5 million distinct CDR3 sequences, less than 45% of them seen only once. The sample comprised blood. The receptors here all came from a woman aged 18-30 years in good health.

The chain has TRBV7-2 and TRBJ2-5; D is unresolved. The DNA end is a closer match to TRBJ2-7, so the J assignment may be wrong. This CDR3 comprises 13 residues. The germline gives CDR1 SGHTA, CDR2 FQGNSA. The CDR3, as DNA: TGTGCCAGCAGCCCTGGCCAAGCCCTCGAGCAGTACTTC. Amino acids: CASSPGQALEQYF.

The chain combines TRBV12-3 or TRBV12-4 with TRBJ2-5; D tentatively reads TRBD1 or TRBD2 (6 bases each). The CDR3 has 15 amino acids. The V end was cut by 3 bases, the J end by 4 bases, with 15 bases between. In DNA form, the CDR3 reads TGTGCCAGCAGTTTTGGGGGGCTAGATCGAGAGACCCAGTACTTC. Translating gives CASSFGGLDRETQYF.

The rearrangement uses TRBV20-1 and TRBJ2-7, with TRBD1 matching over 7 bases. The V gene's germline CDR1 is DFQATT and CDR2 SNEGSKA (reference sequence). After removal of 3 bases from V and 3 bases from J, the junction contained 8 bases not matched to a gene. This CDR3 contains 14 residues. CDR3 bases: TGCAGTGCTAGGGCGGCGCAGGGGGTCTACGAGCAGTACTTC. It codes for CSARAAQGVYEQYF.

This sequence joins TRBV20-1 and TRBJ2-2; D possibly corresponds to TRBD2 (5 bases). Germline CDR1 and CDR2: DFQATT and SNEGSKA (reference sequence). The CDR3 spans 14 residues. The V gene lost 2 bases and the J gene lost 6 bases, with 13 bases spanning the gap. In nucleotides, the CDR3 is TGCAGTGCTAGAAGACTACCCGACCCCGGGGAGCTGTTTTTT. Amino acid sequence: CSARRLPDPGELFF.

The V gene is TRBV11-2, the J gene TRBJ2-1, with 7 bases matching TRBD2. This CDR3 is 12 amino acids long. The germline V gene has CDR1 SGHAT and CDR2 FQNNGV. The V and J ends lost 5 bases and 15 bases, in that order; junction bases with no gene match: 10. CDR3 loop: CASSPDSKRGFF. CDR3 nucleotide sequence: TGTGCCAGCAGCCCCGATTCAAAGCGGGGGTTCTTC.

This clonotype was seen a handful of times. This rearrangement joins TRBV6-5 to TRBJ2-3; D assignment may be TRBD1 or TRBD2 (6 bases each). This CDR3 is built from 13 residues. Germline-derived CDR1 and CDR2 are MNHEY and SVGAGI. Trimming took off 5 bases at V and 9 bases at J, with 15 bases between the two ends. The CDR3 is CASSPGGGRTQYF. CDR3 coding DNA: TGTGCCAGCAGTCCCGGAGGGGGGAGGACGCAGTATTTT.

The V call is TRBV27, the J call TRBJ1-1; D is unclear. The CDR3 covers 13 residues. V lost 1 base and J lost 7, with 10 bases in between. CDR1 is MNHEY and CDR2 is SMNVEV in the germline V gene (reference sequence). The CDR3 nucleotides are TGTGCCAGCAGTTTATTAGATGGTAGTGAAGCTTTCTTT. Translated: CASSLLDGSEAFF.

V usage is TRBV5-1 and J usage is TRBJ2-5; D remains ambiguous. CDR3 length equals 13 residues. The germline CDR1 and CDR2 sequences are SGHRS and YFSETQ. Trimming removed 6 bases from V and 0 bases from J, with 9 bases in between. CDR3 region: CASKDPHQETQYF. CDR3 DNA sequence: TGCGCCAGCAAGGACCCCCACCAAGAGACCCAGTACTTC.

This clonotype was detected a few times. The rearrangement uses TRBV11-2 and TRBJ2-4; 9 nucleotides match TRBD1. J was trimmed by 4 bases and V by 5 bases; bases with no gene match: 9. Germline V gives CDR1 SGHAT, CDR2 FQNNGV. This CDR3 region has 16 residues. The DNA of the CDR3 is TGTGCCAGCAGCAAACGGACAGGGGAGGTGAAAAACATTCAGTACTTC. Its translation: CASSKRTGEVKNIQYF. Full variable domain (missing parts from reference TRBV11-2 and TRBJ2-4): EAGVAQSPRYKIIEKRQSVAFWCNPISGHATLYWYQQILGQGPKLLIQFQNNGVVDDSQLPKDRFSAERLKGVDSTLKIQPAKLEDSAVYLCASSKRTGEVKNIQYFGAGTRLSVL.

This clonotype came up a few times. The genes are TRBV2 and TRBJ1-4; tentative D call: TRBD1 (6 bases). This CDR3 region has 16 residues. V dropped 6 bases and J dropped 2 bases, with 16 bases sitting between them. CDR1 is SNHLY and CDR2 is FYNNEI in the germline V gene. The CDR3 DNA is TGTGCCAGCAGAGCGGACAGAGGGTCCACTAATGAAAAACTGTTTTTT. It specifies CASRADRGSTNEKLFF. The complete variable domain, with remaining parts taken from reference TRBV2 and TRBJ1-4, reads EPEVTQTPSHQVTQMGQEVILRCVPISNHLYFYWYRQILGQKVEFLVSFYNNEISEKSEIFDDQFSVERPDGSNFTLKIRSTKLEDSAMYFCASRADRGSTNEKLFFGSGTQLSVL.

The V gene is TRBV7-8, the J gene TRBJ2-7; D uncertain. Trimming removed 5 bases from V and 1 base from J, with 12 bases in between. The CDR3 sequence is 14 residues long. Germline V lookup: CDR1 SGHVS, CDR2 FQNEAQ. DNA for the CDR3: TGTGCCAGCAGCACACCTATCAAGTCCTACGAGCAGTACTTC. Translating it yields CASSTPIKSYEQYF.

The sample holds a few counts of this clonotype. The J gene is TRBJ1-2, the V gene TRBV10-3, with 8 positions matching TRBD1. Looked up from germline, CDR1 is ENHRY and CDR2 is SYGVKD. The CDR3 has 14 residues. With V trimmed by 7 bases and J by 4 bases, 8 bases remained unmatched. CDR3: CAINAGQGAYGYTF. CDR3 DNA sequence: TGTGCCATCAACGCCGGCCAGGGGGCCTATGGCTACACCTTC.

The chain combines TRBV29-1 with TRBJ2-5, with a tentative D call TRBD2 (6 bases). The J call may be in error: the DNA end matches TRBJ2-1 better. Germline V gene sequence: CDR1 SQVTM, CDR2 ANQGSEA. The CDR3 spans 13 residues. CDR3 residues: CSGGDGVQETQFF. The DNA of the CDR3 is TGCAGCGGGGGGGACGGGGTACAAGAGACCCAGTTCTTC.

This clonotype turned up a few times. The V gene is TRBV9, the J gene TRBJ2-5, with D unclear. V was clipped by 0 bases and J by 4 bases, with 13 bases between them. This CDR3 contains 15 residues. CDR1 is SGDLS and CDR2 is YYNGEE in the germline V gene. CDR3 residues: CASSVATNQGETQYF. For the CDR3, the DNA is TGTGCCAGCAGCGTAGCGACAAACCAAGGAGAGACCCAGTACTTC.

This clonotype was counted between two and nine times. The chain combines TRBV12-3 or TRBV12-4 with TRBJ2-1, with 16 positions matching TRBD2. Trimming removed 3 bases from V and 2 bases from J; junction bases left unmatched: 4. This CDR3 contains 18 residues. The CDR3 DNA reads as TGTGCCAGCAGTTTGGGACTAGCGGGGGGGCGCGCCTACAATGAGCAGTTCTTC. Protein sequence: CASSLGLAGGRAYNEQFF.

This clonotype was counted between two and nine times. The chain carries TRBV6-1 and TRBJ2-7; D is perhaps TRBD2 (7 bases). The V gene lost 0 bases and the J gene lost 4 bases, with 13 bases spanning the gap. The germline CDR1 and CDR2 sequences are MNHNS and SASEGT. The CDR3 runs 15 residues. CDR3 sequence: CASSEAWGGGYEQYF. In DNA, the CDR3 is TGTGCCAGCAGTGAAGCATGGGGAGGGGGATACGAGCAGTACTTC.

This rearrangement joins TRBV5-1 to TRBJ1-4; unclear D gene. The germline CDR1 and CDR2 sequences are SGHRS and YFSETQ. V lost 2 bases and J 6 bases, leaving 11 bases between the germline ends. CDR3 length: 14 amino acids. Written as DNA, the CDR3 is TGCGCCAGCAGCTTTAGATCGGGTGATGAAAAACTGTTTTTT. Translating gives CASSFRSGDEKLFF. Full variable domain (outside the CDR3, taken from reference TRBV5-1 and TRBJ1-4): KAGVTQTPRYLIKTRGQQVTLSCSPISGHRSVSWYQQTPGQGLQFLFEYFSETQRNKGNFPGRFSGRQFSNSRSEMNVSTLELGDSALYLCASSFRSGDEKLFFGSGTQLSVL.

The chain uses TRBV12-3 or TRBV12-4 and TRBJ2-3, with 9 positions matching TRBD2. The CDR3 runs 17 residues. After removal of 6 bases from V and 6 bases from J, the junction contained 16 bases not matched to a gene. In nucleotides, the CDR3 is TGTGCCAGCAGGTCACAGCTAGGGACTAGCAGTGTTGATACGCAGTATTTT. Amino acids: CASRSQLGTSSVDTQYF.

CDR3 sequence: CASSTDKNEQYF. CDR3 bases: TGCGCCAGCAGCACGGACAAAAACGAGCAGTACTTC. This rearrangement joins TRBV4-3 to TRBJ2-5, with TRBD1 as a possible D gene (5 bases). Gene TRBJ2-7 matches the end of the DNA better, so the J call may be wrong. In germline, CDR1 is LGHNA, CDR2 YSLEER. The length of the CDR3 is 12 residues.

The chain joins TRBV4-3 to TRBJ2-3; 13 nucleotides line up with TRBD2. V shed 3 bases, J shed 5 bases, and the junction held 5 bases outside the gene matches. Germline values: CDR1 LGHNA, CDR2 YSLEER. The CDR3 totals 16 residues. CDR3 loop: CASSQATSGGKDTQYF. The CDR3 DNA reads TGCGCCAGCAGCCAGGCGACTAGCGGGGGGAAAGATACGCAGTATTTT.

The chain carries TRBV2 and TRBJ1-2; TRBD1 matches at 11 bases. The CDR3 extends over 14 amino acids. Germline CDR1 reads SNHLY; CDR2 reads FYNNEI. After removal of 6 bases from V and 6 bases from J, the junction contained 6 bases not matched to a gene. The CDR3 protein is CASRRTGGYNGYTF. DNA for the CDR3: TGTGCCAGCAGAAGGACAGGGGGCTATAATGGCTACACCTTC.

V is TRBV11-2 and J is TRBJ2-1; D tentatively reads TRBD1 or TRBD2 (5 bases each). The V gene lost 5 bases and the J gene lost 0 bases, with 14 bases spanning the gap. In germline, CDR1 is SGHAT, CDR2 FQNNGV. The length of the CDR3 is 16 residues. The chain's CDR3 is CASSHIGASSYNEQFF. CDR3 DNA sequence: TGTGCCAGCAGCCACATCGGGGCCAGCTCCTACAATGAGCAGTTCTTC.

The CDR3 DNA follows: TGTGCCAGCACCTCGAAGGGGACTAGCACAGATACGCAGTATTTT. Amino acid sequence: CASTSKGTSTDTQYF. The V call is TRBV2, the J call TRBJ2-3; TRBD2 is a possible D gene (6 bases). Trimming left V 7 bases short and J 0 bases short, with 14 bases between. Germline assignment: CDR1 SNHLY and CDR2 FYNNEI. This CDR3 has 15 amino acids.

Details on this clonotype: A much larger clone differs by one base, so this may be a read error. This sequence joins TRBV12-3 or TRBV12-4 and TRBJ2-7; tentative D call: TRBD2 (6 bases). The CDR3 runs 15 residues. V dropped 5 bases and J dropped 7 bases, with 21 bases sitting between them. For the CDR3, the DNA is TGTGCCAGCAGTGGGACTCTCAGCTCCTACAATGAGCAGTACTTC. Its protein is CASSGTLSSYNEQYF.

This clonotype turned up a few times. This sequence joins TRBV10-3 and TRBJ1-2, with D perhaps matching TRBD1 (6 bases). The CDR3 length is 13 residues. CDR1 is ENHRY and CDR2 is SYGVKD in the germline V gene. Trimming removed 7 bases at V and 7 bases at J, with 16 bases between. CDR3 DNA: TGTGCCATCAATCCACAGGGCGCGGGTGGCTACACCTTC. Translating gives CAINPQGAGGYTF.

This clonotype was picked up a small number of times. The genes are TRBV10-3 and TRBJ2-5; D is unresolved. V lost 6 bases and J lost 5, with 7 bases in between. CDR1 and CDR2 from the germline V gene are ENHRY and SYGVKD. CDR3 length: 11 residues. CDR3 residues: CAISTAETQYF. The CDR3 region has the DNA TGTGCCATCAGCACCGCGGAGACCCAGTACTTC.

The V gene is TRBV29-1, the J gene TRBJ1-1; the D gene is possibly TRBD1 (5 bases). The germline V gene has CDR1 SQVTM and CDR2 ANQGSEA. V lost 5 bases, J lost 1 base, and 14 bases lay in between. The CDR3 length is 14 residues. CDR3 in amino acids: CSVPGRGKNTEAFF. In DNA form, the CDR3 reads TGCAGCGTTCCAGGCCGGGGGAAGAACACTGAAGCTTTCTTT.